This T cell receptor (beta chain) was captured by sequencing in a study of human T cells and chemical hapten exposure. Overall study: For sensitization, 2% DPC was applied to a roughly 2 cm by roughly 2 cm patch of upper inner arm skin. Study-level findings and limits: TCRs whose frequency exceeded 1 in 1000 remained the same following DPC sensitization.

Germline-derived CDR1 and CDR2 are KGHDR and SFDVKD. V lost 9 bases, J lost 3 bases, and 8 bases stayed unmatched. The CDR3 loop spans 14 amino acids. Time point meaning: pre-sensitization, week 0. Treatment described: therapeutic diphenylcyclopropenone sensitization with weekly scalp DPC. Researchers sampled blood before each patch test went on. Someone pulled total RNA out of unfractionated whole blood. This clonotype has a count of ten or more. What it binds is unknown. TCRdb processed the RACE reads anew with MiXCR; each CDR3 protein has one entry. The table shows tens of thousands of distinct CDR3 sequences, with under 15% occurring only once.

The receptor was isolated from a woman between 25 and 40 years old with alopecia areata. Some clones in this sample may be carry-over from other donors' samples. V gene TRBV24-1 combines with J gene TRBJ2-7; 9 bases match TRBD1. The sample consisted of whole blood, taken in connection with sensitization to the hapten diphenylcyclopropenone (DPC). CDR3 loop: CATSPTGGRYEQYF. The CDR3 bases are TGTGCCACCTCCCCGACAGGGGGACGCTACGAGCAGTACTTC.